This TCR beta chain originates from a study of T cells in Graves' hyperthyroidism and ophthalmopathy. There are 16 residues in the CDR3. Germline V gene data show CDR1 as SGHTA and CDR2 as FQGNSA. Regions amplified from RNA transcripts were the TCR beta CDR3 regions. An initial round of RT-PCR targeting the TCR CDR3 relied on the HTBI primer set. TCRdb redid the calling of the multiplex PCR reads with MiXCR, one entry per CDR3 protein. The sample records under 550,000 distinct CDR3 sequences, roughly an eighth being singletons. Stable Graves' hyperthyroidism meant no ophthalmopathy progression within 18 months. Newly diagnosed patients aged 18 to 65 had hyperthyroidism of under 2 months' duration. Source material for PBMCs was about 10 ml fresh peripheral blood. As to this clonotype: The junction departs from the called germline gene at one end, perhaps through a read error.

This TCR was recovered from a woman between 18 and 29 years old with Graves' hyperthyroidism. This chain uses TRBV7-2 with TRBJ1-5; D gene uncertain. Sequencing was performed on blood. The CDR3 DNA follows: TGTGCCAGCAGCTTACAGAGAGGTATTCGCAATCAGTCCCAGCATTTT. As protein: CASSLQRGIRNQSQHF.